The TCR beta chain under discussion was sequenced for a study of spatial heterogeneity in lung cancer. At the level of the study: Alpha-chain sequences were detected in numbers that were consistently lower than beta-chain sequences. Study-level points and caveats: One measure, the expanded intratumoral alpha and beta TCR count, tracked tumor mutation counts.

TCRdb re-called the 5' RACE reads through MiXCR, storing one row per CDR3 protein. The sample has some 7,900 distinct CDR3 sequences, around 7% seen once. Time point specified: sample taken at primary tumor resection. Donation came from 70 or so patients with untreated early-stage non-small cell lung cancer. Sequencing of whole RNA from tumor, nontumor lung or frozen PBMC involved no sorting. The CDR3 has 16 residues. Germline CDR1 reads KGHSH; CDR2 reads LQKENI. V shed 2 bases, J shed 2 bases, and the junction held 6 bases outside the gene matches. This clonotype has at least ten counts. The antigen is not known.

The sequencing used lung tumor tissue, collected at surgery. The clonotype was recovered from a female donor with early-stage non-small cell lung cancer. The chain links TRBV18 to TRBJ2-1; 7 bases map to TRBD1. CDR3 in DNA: TGTGCCAGCTCACCAGGCAGTCAGGGGGCCTACAATGAGCAGTTCTTC. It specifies CASSPGSQGAYNEQFF.